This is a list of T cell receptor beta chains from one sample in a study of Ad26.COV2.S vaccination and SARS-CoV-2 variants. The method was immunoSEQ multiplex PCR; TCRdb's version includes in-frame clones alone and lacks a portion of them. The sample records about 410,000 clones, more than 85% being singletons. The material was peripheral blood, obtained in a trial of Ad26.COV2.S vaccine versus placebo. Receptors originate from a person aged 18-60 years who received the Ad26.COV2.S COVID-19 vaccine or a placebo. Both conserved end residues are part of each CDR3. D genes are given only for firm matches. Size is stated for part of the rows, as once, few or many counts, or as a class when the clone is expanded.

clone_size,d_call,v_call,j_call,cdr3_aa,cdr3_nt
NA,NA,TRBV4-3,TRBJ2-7,CASSQGEGPTYEQYF,TGCGCCAGCAGCCAAGGGGAAGGTCCCACATACGAGCAGTACTTC
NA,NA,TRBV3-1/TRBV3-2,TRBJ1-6,CASSQDGRTPNSPLHF,TGTGCCAGCAGCCAAGATGGGAGGACACCGAATTCACCCCTCCACTTT
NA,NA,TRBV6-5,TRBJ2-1,CASSQRGISYNEQFF,TGTGCCAGCAGCCAAAGGGGAATCTCCTACAATGAGCAGTTCTTC
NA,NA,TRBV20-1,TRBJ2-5,CSASWGAETQYF,TGCAGTGCTAGTTGGGGGGCTGAGACCCAGTACTTC
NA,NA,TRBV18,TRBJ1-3,CASSTRQEHSGNTIYF,TGTGCCAGCTCAACGCGACAGGAGCACTCTGGAAACACCATATATTTT
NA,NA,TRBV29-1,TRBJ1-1,CSVERTGAFF,TGCAGCGTTGAACGCACGGGGGCTTTCTTT
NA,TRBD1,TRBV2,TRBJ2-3,CASSQDRTGTDTQYF,TGTGCCAGCAGCCAGGACAGGACAGGCACAGATACGCAGTATTTT
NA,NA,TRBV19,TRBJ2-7,CASSPNRETDDFFYEQYF,TGTGCCAGTAGCCCAAACCGTGAGACGGATGACTTTTTTTACGAGCAGTACTTC
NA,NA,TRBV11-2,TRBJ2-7,CASSPGTVEQYF,TGTGCCAGCAGCCCCGGGACCGTCGAGCAGTACTTC
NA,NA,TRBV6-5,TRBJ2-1,CASSYSSRPGDEQFF,TGTGCCAGCAGTTACTCGAGCAGGCCGGGGGATGAGCAGTTCTTC
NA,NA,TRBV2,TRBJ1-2,CASRGGVGYTF,TGTGCCAGCAGGGGAGGGGTCGGCTACACCTTC
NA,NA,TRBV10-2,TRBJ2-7,CASSRGGGSPYEQYF,TGCGCCAGCAGCCGAGGAGGGGGTTCACCCTACGAGCAGTACTTC
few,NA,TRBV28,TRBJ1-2,CASSLPSGYGYTF,TGTGCCAGCAGTTTGCCCTCGGGCTATGGCTACACCTTC
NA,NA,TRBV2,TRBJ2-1,CASSEWASGGDQQFF,TGTGCCAGCAGTGAATGGGCTTCAGGGGGGGATCAGCAGTTCTTC
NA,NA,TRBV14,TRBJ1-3,CASSQDLGNTIYF,TGTGCCAGCAGCCAAGATCTGGGGAACACCATATATTTT
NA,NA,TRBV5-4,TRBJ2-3,CASSLSGAGTDTQYF,TGTGCCAGCAGCTTGAGTGGGGCTGGCACAGATACGCAGTATTTT
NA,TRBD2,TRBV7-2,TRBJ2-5,CASSLGLAGEGNQETQYF,TGTGCCAGCAGCTTAGGGCTAGCGGGGGAGGGAAACCAAGAGACCCAGTACTTC
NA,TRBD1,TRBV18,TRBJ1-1,CASSPTGEGNTEAFF,TGTGCCAGCTCACCGACAGGGGAGGGGAACACTGAAGCTTTCTTT
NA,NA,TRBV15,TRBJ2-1,CATSRERVSYNEQFF,TGTGCCACCAGCAGAGAAAGGGTCTCCTACAATGAGCAGTTCTTC
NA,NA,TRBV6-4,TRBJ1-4,CASSDSMGPDEKLFF,TGTGCCAGCAGTGACTCGATGGGGCCTGATGAAAAACTGTTTTTT
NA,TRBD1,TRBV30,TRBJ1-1,CAWKQGAWNTEAFF,TGTGCCTGGAAGCAGGGGGCGTGGAACACTGAAGCTTTCTTT
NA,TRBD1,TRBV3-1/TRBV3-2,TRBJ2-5,CASSQDVQGGTQYF,TGTGCCAGCAGCCAAGATGTACAGGGGGGGACCCAGTACTTC
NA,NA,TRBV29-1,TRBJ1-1,CSVWGTGNTEAFF,TGCAGCGTCTGGGGAACAGGGAACACTGAAGCTTTCTTT
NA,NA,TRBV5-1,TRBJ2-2,CASSFGLDTGELFF,TGCGCCAGCAGCTTTGGTCTGGACACCGGGGAGCTGTTTTTT
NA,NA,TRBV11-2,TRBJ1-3,CASSLDPFSGNTIYF,TGTGCCAGCAGCTTGGACCCTTTCTCTGGAAACACCATATATTTT
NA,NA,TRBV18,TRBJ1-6,CASSREPGINSPLHF,TGTGCCAGCTCACGAGAGCCGGGAATTAATTCACCCCTCCACTTT
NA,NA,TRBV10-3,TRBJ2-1,CAISEGGNEQFF,TGTGCCATCAGCGAGGGGGGCAATGAGCAGTTCTTC
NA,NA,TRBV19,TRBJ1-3,CASTPGPHSGNTIYF,TGTGCCAGTACTCCGGGACCTCACTCTGGAAACACCATATATTTT
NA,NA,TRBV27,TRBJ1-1,CASSGNRVTEAFF,TGTGCCAGCAGTGGAAACAGGGTCACTGAAGCTTTCTTT
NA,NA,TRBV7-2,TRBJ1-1,CASRFQGRNTEAFF,TGTGCCAGCAGGTTTCAGGGGCGGAACACTGAAGCTTTCTTT
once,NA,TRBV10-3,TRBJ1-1,CAIGDSPNTEAFF,TGTGCCATCGGCGACAGCCCGAACACTGAAGCTTTCTTT
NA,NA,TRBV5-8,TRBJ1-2,CASSLISREYGNYGYTF,TGTGCCAGCAGCTTGATAAGCAGGGAGTATGGGAACTATGGCTACACCTTC
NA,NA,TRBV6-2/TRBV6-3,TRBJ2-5,CASSQYLSGMRETQYF,TGTGCCAGCAGTCAATACCTAAGCGGAATGCGGGAGACCCAGTACTTC
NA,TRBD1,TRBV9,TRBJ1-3,CASSVTTTGVHGNTIYF,TGTGCCAGCAGCGTAACCACAACAGGGGTTCATGGAAACACCATATATTTT
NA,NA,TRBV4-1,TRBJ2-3,CASSPVRQGTDTQYF,TGCGCCAGCAGCCCCGTCCGGCAGGGCACAGATACGCAGTATTTT
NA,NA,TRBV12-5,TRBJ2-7,CASGLVGIEQYF,TGTGCTAGTGGTTTGGTAGGAATCGAGCAGTACTTC
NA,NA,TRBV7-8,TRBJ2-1,CASSLVRRGDEQFF,TGTGCCAGCAGCTTAGTACGTAGGGGCGATGAGCAGTTCTTC
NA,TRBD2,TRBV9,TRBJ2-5,CASSVILAGGVETQYF,TGTGCCAGCAGCGTGATCCTAGCGGGGGGTGTGGAGACCCAGTACTTC
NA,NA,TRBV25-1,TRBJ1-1,CASSEYEDTPNTEAFF,TGTGCCAGCAGTGAATACGAGGACACCCCGAACACTGAAGCTTTCTTT
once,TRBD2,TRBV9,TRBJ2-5,CASSVGSGDRDQYF,TGTGCCAGCAGCGTAGGTAGCGGGGATAGGGACCAGTACTTC
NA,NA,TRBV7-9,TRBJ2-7,CASSGQREQYF,TGTGCCAGCAGCGGGCAGCGCGAGCAGTACTTC
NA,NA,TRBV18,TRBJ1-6,CASSPRIPGAYNSPLHF,TGTGCCAGCTCACCACGGATCCCAGGGGCGTATAATTCACCCCTCCACTTT
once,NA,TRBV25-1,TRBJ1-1,CASKVGWNTEAFF,TGTGCCAGTAAAGTCGGGTGGAACACTGAAGCTTTCTTT
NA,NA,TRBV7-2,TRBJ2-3,CASSLWVRVSTDTQYF,TGTGCCAGCAGCTTATGGGTGCGGGTTAGCACAGATACGCAGTATTTT
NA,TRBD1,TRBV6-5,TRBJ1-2,CASTRGGDGYTF,TGTGCCAGCACCCGAGGGGGCGACGGCTACACCTTC
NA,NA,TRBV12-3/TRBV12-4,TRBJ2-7,CASSYRSSYEQYF,TGTGCCAGCAGTTACAGGAGCTCCTACGAGCAGTACTTC
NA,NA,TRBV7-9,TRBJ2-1,CASSPRLYNEQFF,TGTGCCAGCAGCCCGCGACTTTACAATGAGCAGTTCTTC
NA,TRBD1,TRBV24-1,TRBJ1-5,CATSDPGTGDQPQHF,TGTGCCACCAGTGACCCCGGGACAGGGGATCAGCCCCAGCATTTT